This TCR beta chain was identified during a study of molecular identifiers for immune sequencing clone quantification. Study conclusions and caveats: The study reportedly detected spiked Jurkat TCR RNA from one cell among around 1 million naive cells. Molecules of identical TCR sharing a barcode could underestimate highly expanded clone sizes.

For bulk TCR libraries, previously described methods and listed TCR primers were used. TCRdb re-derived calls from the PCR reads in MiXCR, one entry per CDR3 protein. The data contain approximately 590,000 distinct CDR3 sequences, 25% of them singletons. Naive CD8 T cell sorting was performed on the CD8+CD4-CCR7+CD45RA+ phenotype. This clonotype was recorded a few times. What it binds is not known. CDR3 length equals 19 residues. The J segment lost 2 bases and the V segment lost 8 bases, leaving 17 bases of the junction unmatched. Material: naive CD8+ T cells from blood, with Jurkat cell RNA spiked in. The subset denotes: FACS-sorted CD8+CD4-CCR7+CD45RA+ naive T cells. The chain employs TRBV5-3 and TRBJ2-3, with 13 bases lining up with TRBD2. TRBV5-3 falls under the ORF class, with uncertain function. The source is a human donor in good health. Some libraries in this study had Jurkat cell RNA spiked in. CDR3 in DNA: TGTGCCAGCAGCGATACCGGGACTAGCGGGGTACTAAACACAGATACGCAGTATTTT. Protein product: CASSDTGTSGVLNTDTQYF.